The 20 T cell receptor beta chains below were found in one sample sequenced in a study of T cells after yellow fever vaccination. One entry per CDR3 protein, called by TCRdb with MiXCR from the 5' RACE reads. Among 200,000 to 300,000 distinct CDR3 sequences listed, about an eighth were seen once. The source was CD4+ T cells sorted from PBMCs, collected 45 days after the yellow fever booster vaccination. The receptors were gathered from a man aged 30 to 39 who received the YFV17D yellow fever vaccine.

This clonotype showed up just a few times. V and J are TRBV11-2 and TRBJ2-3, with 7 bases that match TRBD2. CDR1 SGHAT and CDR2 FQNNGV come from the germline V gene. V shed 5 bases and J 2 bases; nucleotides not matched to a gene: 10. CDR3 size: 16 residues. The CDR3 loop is CASSASGSRYTDTQYF. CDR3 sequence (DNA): TGTGCCAGCAGCGCTAGCGGAAGCCGGTACACAGATACGCAGTATTTT.

CDR3 region: CSARDGAGGQFF. The CDR3 nucleotides read TGCAGTGCTAGAGACGGAGCGGGAGGGCAGTTCTTC. This rearrangement joins TRBV20-1 to TRBJ2-1; 9 bases align to TRBD2. V shed 0 bases and J 12 bases; nucleotides not matched to a gene: 3. Germline loops: CDR1 DFQATT, CDR2 SNEGSKA (reference sequence). The CDR3 contains 12 residues.

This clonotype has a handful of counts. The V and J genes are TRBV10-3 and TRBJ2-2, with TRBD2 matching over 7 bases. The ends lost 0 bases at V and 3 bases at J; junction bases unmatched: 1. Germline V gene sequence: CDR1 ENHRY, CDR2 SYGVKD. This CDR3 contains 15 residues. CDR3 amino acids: CAISESAGDTGELFF. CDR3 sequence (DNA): TGTGCCATCAGTGAGTCTGCGGGGGACACCGGGGAGCTGTTTTTT.

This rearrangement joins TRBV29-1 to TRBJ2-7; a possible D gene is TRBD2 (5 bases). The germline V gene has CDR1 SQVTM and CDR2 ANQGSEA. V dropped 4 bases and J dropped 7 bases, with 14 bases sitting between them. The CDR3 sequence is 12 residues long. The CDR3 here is CSVGPTGVEQYF. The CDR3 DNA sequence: TGCAGCGTTGGGCCGACCGGGGTTGAGCAGTACTTC.

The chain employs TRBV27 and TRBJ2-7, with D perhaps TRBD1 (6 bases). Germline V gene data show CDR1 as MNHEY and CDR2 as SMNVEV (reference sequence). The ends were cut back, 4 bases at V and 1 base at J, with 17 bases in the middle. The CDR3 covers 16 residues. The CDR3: CASSSPSRDKSYEQYF. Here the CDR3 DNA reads TGTGCCAGCAGTTCCCCCTCCAGGGACAAGTCCTACGAGCAGTACTTC.

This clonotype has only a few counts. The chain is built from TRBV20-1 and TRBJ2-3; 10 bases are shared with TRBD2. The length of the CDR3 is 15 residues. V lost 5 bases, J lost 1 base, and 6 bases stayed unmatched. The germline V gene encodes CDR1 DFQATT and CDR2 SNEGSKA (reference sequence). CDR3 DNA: TGCAGTGCTCCGCCTAGCGGGAGAGGCACAGATACGCAGTATTTT. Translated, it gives CSAPPSGRGTDTQYF.

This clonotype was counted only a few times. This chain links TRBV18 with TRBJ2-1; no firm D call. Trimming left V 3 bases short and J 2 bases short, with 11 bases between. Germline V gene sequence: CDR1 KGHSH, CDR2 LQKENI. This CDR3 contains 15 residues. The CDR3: CASSPGYPTYNEQFF. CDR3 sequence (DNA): TGTGCCAGCTCACCCGGCTACCCAACCTACAATGAGCAGTTCTTC.

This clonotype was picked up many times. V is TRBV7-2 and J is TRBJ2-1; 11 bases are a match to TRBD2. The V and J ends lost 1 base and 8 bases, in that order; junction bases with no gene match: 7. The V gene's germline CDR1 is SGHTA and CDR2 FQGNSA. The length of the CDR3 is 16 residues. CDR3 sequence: CASSLVWLAGGHEQFF. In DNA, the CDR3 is TGTGCCAGCAGCTTAGTATGGCTAGCGGGAGGACATGAGCAGTTCTTC.

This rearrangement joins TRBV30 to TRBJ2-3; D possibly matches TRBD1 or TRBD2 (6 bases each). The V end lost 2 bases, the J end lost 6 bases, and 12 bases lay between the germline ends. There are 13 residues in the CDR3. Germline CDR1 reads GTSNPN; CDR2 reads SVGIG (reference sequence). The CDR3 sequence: CAWSRGAYDTQYF. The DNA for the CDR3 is TGTGCCTGGAGTAGGGGGGCATATGATACGCAGTATTTT.

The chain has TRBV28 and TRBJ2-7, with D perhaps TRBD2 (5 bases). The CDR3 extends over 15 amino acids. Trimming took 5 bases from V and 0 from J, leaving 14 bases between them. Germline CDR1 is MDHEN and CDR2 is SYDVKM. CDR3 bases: TGTGCCAGCAGTCCCGTTCCCGGGAACTCCTACGAGCAGTACTTC. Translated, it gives CASSPVPGNSYEQYF.

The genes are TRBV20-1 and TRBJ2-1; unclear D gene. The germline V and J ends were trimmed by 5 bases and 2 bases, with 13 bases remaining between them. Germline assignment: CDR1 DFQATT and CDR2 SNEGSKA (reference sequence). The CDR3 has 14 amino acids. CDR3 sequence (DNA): TGCAGTGCTCACCAATGGATCACCTACAATGAGCAGTTCTTC. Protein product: CSAHQWITYNEQFF.

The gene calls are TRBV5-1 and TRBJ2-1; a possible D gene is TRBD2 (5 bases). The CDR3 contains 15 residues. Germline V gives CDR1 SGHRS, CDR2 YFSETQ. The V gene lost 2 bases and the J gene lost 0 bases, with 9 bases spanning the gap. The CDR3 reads CASSLTRSSYNEQFF. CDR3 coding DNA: TGCGCCAGCAGCTTAACTAGGAGCTCCTACAATGAGCAGTTCTTC.

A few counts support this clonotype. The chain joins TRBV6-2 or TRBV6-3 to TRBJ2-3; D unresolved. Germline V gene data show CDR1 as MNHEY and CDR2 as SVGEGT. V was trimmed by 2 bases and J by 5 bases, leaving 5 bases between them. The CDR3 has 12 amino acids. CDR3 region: CASSYVGDTQYF. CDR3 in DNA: TGTGCCAGCAGTTACGTCGGAGATACGCAGTATTTT.

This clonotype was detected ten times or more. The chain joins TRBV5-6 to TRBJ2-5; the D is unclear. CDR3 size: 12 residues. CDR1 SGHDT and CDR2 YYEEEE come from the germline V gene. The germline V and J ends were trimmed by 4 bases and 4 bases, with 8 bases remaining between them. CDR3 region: CASSPSRETQYF. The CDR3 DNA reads TGTGCCAGCAGCCCCTCGAGAGAGACCCAGTACTTC.

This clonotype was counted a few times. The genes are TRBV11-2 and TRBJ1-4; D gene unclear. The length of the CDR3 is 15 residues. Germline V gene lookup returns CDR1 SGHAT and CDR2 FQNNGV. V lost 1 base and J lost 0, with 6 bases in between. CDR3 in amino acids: CASSLGTATNEKLFF. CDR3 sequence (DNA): TGTGCCAGCAGCTTAGGTACAGCAACTAATGAAAAACTGTTTTTT.

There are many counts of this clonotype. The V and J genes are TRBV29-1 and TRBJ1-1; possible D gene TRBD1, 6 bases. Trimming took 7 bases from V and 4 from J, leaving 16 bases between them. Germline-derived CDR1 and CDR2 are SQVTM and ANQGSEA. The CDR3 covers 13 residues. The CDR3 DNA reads TGCAGCGGCGTGGGGGGGCTGGTCACTGAAGCTTTCTTT. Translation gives CSGVGGLVTEAFF.

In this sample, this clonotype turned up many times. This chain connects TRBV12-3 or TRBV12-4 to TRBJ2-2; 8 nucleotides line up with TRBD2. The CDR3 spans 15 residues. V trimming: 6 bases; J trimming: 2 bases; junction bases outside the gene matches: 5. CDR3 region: CASSPTSGNTGELFF. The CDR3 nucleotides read TGTGCCAGCAGCCCCACTAGCGGTAACACCGGGGAGCTGTTTTTT.

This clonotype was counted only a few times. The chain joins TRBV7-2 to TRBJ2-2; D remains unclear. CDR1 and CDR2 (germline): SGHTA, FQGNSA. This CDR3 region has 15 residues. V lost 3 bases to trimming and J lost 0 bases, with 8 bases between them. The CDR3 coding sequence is TGTGCCAGCAGCTTCCGCCTTACGAACACCGGGGAGCTGTTTTTT. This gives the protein CASSFRLTNTGELFF.

The CDR3 here is CASSVRQPYEQYF. Written as DNA, the CDR3 is TGTGCCAGCAGCGTACGGCAACCCTACGAGCAGTACTTC. The chain links TRBV7-2 to TRBJ2-7; D call uncertain. Germline V gene sequence: CDR1 SGHTA, CDR2 FQGNSA. The CDR3 spans 13 residues. The V end lost 5 bases, the J end lost 2 bases, and 10 bases lay between the germline ends.

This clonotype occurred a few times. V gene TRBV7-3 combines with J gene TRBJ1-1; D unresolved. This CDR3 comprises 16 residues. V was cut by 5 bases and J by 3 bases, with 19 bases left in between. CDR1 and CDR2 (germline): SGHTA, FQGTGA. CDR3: CASSRFAENRDTEAFF. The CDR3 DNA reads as TGTGCCAGCAGCCGTTTTGCAGAAAATCGGGACACTGAAGCTTTCTTT. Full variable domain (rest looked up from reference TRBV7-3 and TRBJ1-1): GAGVSQTPSNKVTEKGKYVELRCDPISGHTALYWYRQSLGQGPEFLIYFQGTGAADDSGLPNDRFFAVRPEGSVSTLKIQRTERGDSAVYLCASSRFAENRDTEAFFGQGTRLTVV.